Described below is a single TCR beta chain sequence and its context. After removal of 5 bases from V and 5 bases from J, the junction contained 9 bases not matched to a gene. The CDR3 has 15 amino acids. CDR1 is MGHRA and CDR2 is YSYEKL in the germline V gene. The sample comes from a study of CD8+ T cells in alopecia areata. Extracted RNA was reverse transcribed into cDNA, the sequencing template. Only in-frame clones appear in the TCRdb table, and some are missing; sequencing was by immunoSEQ multiplex PCR. Found here are approximately 180,000 clones, over 55% of them singletons; the top ten hold over 1.5%.

The rearrangement joins TRBV4-1 to TRBJ1-2, with TRBD1 matching 9 bases. The material was CD4+ T cells sorted from blood, obtained at week 0. This TCR was sampled from a human donor with alopecia areata. The CDR3 bases are TGCGCCAGCAGCATAAATCCGGGACAGGGTTATGGCTACACCTTC. Residues: CASSINPGQGYGYTF.